Each of the 30 T cell receptor beta chains below was sequenced from the same sample in a study of T cell changes during pregnancy in multiple sclerosis. Sequencing used immunoSEQ multiplex PCR; TCRdb keeps in-frame clones, though not all of them. The sample lists 50,000 to 80,000 clones, 91% occurring once. This specimen was CD8+ T cells from peripheral blood mononuclear cells, taken before pregnancy. The source is a female donor with multiple sclerosis, enrolled in a pregnancy study.

The V call is TRBV28, the J call TRBJ2-7; TRBD1 matches at 8 bases. The CDR3 runs to 15 residues. V lost 5 bases and J lost 3; bases outside the gene matches: 9. CDR1 is MDHEN and CDR2 is SYDVKM in the germline V gene. This CDR3 is CASSMDRDILYEQYF. CDR3 bases: TGTGCCAGCAGTATGGACAGGGACATCCTCTACGAGCAGTACTTC.

The chain uses TRBV27 and TRBJ2-2; 7 bases are shared with TRBD1. Germline CDR1 and CDR2: MNHEY and SMNVEV (reference sequence). The length of the CDR3 is 16 residues. Germline trimming cut 0 bases from V and 2 bases from J; bases unmatched to any gene: 3. CDR3 protein: CASSLSGQPNTGELFF. The CDR3 region has the DNA TGTGCCAGCAGTTTATCGGGACAGCCCAACACCGGGGAGCTGTTTTTT.

The chain recombines TRBV4-1 with TRBJ2-1; 7 bases fit TRBD2. Germline V gene data show CDR1 as MGHRA and CDR2 as YSYEKL. This CDR3 has 15 amino acids. The V and J ends lost 4 bases and 5 bases, in that order; junction bases with no gene match: 8. The CDR3 coding sequence is TGCGCCAGCAGCCCCCCCCCGGGAGGTAACAATGAGCAGTTCTTC. It codes for CASSPPPGGNNEQFF.

This clone showed up just once. The chain employs TRBV11-2 and TRBJ2-1, with a weak D call TRBD2 (6 bases). CDR1 and CDR2 from the germline V gene are SGHAT and FQNNGV. The CDR3 sequence is 14 residues long. V was cut by 4 bases and J by 5 bases, with 12 bases left in between. In nucleotides, the CDR3 is TGTGCCAGCAGCTCCTGGAGGGACGACAATGAGCAGTTCTTC. Translation: CASSSWRDDNEQFF.

This clone was detected once. This chain joins TRBV7-6 and TRBJ2-2, with D unresolved. V lost 5 bases and J lost 9, with 10 bases in between. Germline lookup yields CDR1 SGHVS and CDR2 FNYEAQ. The CDR3 contains 12 residues. The CDR3 is CASSESAWELFF. The CDR3 DNA follows: TGTGCCAGCAGCGAAAGCGCGTGGGAGCTGTTTTTT.

The chain recombines TRBV19 with TRBJ1-5, with a tentative D call TRBD1 (5 bases). In germline, CDR1 is LNHDA, CDR2 SQIVND (reference sequence). This CDR3 contains 15 residues. Trimming removed 7 bases at V and 3 bases at J, with 16 bases between. CDR3 sequence reads: CASTLVWGSNQPQHF. In DNA form, the CDR3 reads TGTGCCAGTACCCTGGTTTGGGGCTCCAATCAGCCCCAGCATTTT.

The chain couples TRBV11-2 to TRBJ1-1; tentative D call: TRBD1 (5 bases). Trimming removed 5 bases from V and 7 bases from J, with 23 bases in between. The length of the CDR3 is 16 residues. Germline CDR1 and CDR2: SGHAT and FQNNGV. The CDR3 DNA sequence: TGTGCCAGCAGCCAGGCCCCCAGGGCCTCCTCCAATGAAGCTTTCTTT. It is translated as CASSQAPRASSNEAFF.

V is TRBV9 and J is TRBJ2-7; TRBD2 aligns across 7 bases. Losses at the gene ends were 0 bases for V and 7 bases for J; bases not matched to a gene: 7. Germline CDR1 and CDR2: SGDLS and YYNGEE. CDR3 length: 14 amino acids. CDR3 residues: CASSVDGRGREQYF. Written as DNA, the CDR3 is TGTGCCAGCAGCGTAGACGGGCGGGGGAGGGAGCAGTACTTC.

This clone has just one count. V gene TRBV9 combines with J gene TRBJ1-5; 9 nucleotides match TRBD1. The CDR3 is made up of 14 amino acids. Trimming at V came to 3 bases and at J to 6 bases, leaving 4 bases not matched to a gene. Looked up from germline, CDR1 is SGDLS and CDR2 is YYNGEE. The DNA of the CDR3 is TGTGCCAGCAGCGCCGGGACAGGGCTTCAGCCCCAGCATTTT. Its protein product is CASSAGTGLQPQHF.

The J gene is TRBJ1-2, the V gene TRBV28; possibly TRBD1 for D (5 bases). Germline-derived CDR1 and CDR2 are MDHEN and SYDVKM. The CDR3 consists of 11 residues. The CDR3 reads CVTGGNYGYTF. In DNA, the CDR3 is TGTGTTACGGGGGGTAACTATGGCTACACCTTC.

The chain couples TRBV4-1 to TRBJ2-5; 9 bases fit TRBD1. This CDR3 region has 14 residues. V dropped 2 bases and J dropped 3; count of bases not matched to a gene: 1. The germline CDR1 and CDR2 sequences are MGHRA and YSYEKL. CDR3 in amino acids: CASSQWTGEETQYF. The CDR3, as DNA: TGCGCCAGCAGCCAATGGACAGGGGAAGAGACCCAGTACTTC.

This clone showed up just once. The CDR3 DNA reads as TGTGCCAGCAGCTCCTTCGTAGGGGGCGCGGATGGCTACACCTTC. Translation gives CASSSFVGGADGYTF. The gene calls are TRBV7-9 and TRBJ1-2, with 7 positions matching TRBD1. Trimming cost V 4 bases and J 6 bases; bases outside gene matches: 11. This CDR3 spans 15 amino acids. The V gene's germline CDR1 is SEHNR and CDR2 FQNEAQ (reference sequence).

The chain has TRBV30 and TRBJ2-3, with TRBD1 identical over 7 bases. Germline V gene data show CDR1 as GTSNPN and CDR2 as SVGIG (reference sequence). J gave up 2 bases and V 1 base, and 6 bases lay outside the gene matches. The CDR3 covers 15 residues. CDR3 region: CAWSAGTASTDTQYF. CDR3 DNA: TGTGCCTGGAGTGCGGGGACAGCCTCCACAGATACGCAGTATTTT.

V usage is TRBV9 and J usage is TRBJ2-1, with 12 bases identical to TRBD2. This CDR3 contains 15 residues. V shed 2 bases, J shed 6 bases, and the junction held 3 bases outside the gene matches. Germline CDR1 reads SGDLS; CDR2 reads YYNGEE. CDR3 in DNA: TGTGCCAGCAGCGTCGCTAGCGGGGGGGCCAATGAGCAGTTCTTC. Translated, it gives CASSVASGGANEQFF.

This clone occurred once. J is TRBJ2-1 and V is TRBV10-3; D possibly corresponds to TRBD2 (5 bases). The length of the CDR3 is 14 residues. Germline CDR1 and CDR2: ENHRY and SYGVKD. Trimming stripped 10 bases from V and 0 bases from J, with 13 bases between. The CDR3 DNA is TGTGCCAGTGTCGGGGAGAGCTCCTACAATGAGCAGTTCTTC. Translating gives CASVGESSYNEQFF.

Comments on this clone: The junction differs from germline at one of its ends, possibly a read error. The V call is TRBV10-2, the J call TRBJ2-5; 11 bases line up with TRBD2. Germline V CDR1 and CDR2: WSHSY, SAAADI. This CDR3 spans 15 amino acids. This chain's CDR3 is CASTDGTSGQEPQYF. In DNA, the CDR3 is TGCGCCAGCACGGACGGGACTAGCGGTCAAGAGCCCCAGTACTTC.

The J gene is TRBJ2-7, the V gene TRBV29-1, with TRBD2 matching 9 bases. The junction had 5 bases not matched to a gene; V was cut back by 4 bases and J by 4 bases. Germline lookup yields CDR1 SQVTM and CDR2 ANQGSEA. The CDR3 totals 13 residues. CDR3 sequence: CSVAAGGRYEQYF. CDR3 DNA: TGCAGCGTTGCGGCGGGGGGGCGGTACGAGCAGTACTTC.

The chain employs TRBV7-2 and TRBJ2-7; D not certain. Germline V gene data show CDR1 as SGHTA and CDR2 as FQGNSA. V shed 0 bases and J shed 0 bases, with 9 bases lying between them. This CDR3 region has 15 residues. This chain's CDR3 is CASSLAELPSYEQYF. CDR3 in DNA: TGTGCCAGCAGCTTAGCAGAACTTCCCTCCTACGAGCAGTACTTC.

In this sample, this clone turned up once. The rearrangement links TRBV9 to TRBJ2-3, with D tentatively TRBD1 (6 bases). V dropped 3 bases and J dropped 2 bases, with 10 bases sitting between them. This CDR3 region has 14 residues. Germline V gives CDR1 SGDLS, CDR2 YYNGEE. The CDR3, as DNA: TGTGCCAGCAGCGAGGACAGCCTCACAGATACGCAGTATTTT. As protein: CASSEDSLTDTQYF.

The chain uses TRBV21-1 and TRBJ2-3; whether TRBD1, the table's D call, matches the DNA was not checked. TRBV21-1 is marked as a pseudogene. The CDR3 contains 16 residues. CDR3 DNA: TGTGCCAGCAGCGATTATCAGCTCAGGTGCACAGATACGCAGTATTTT. This translates into CASSDYQLRCTDTQYF.

The chain employs TRBV7-8 and TRBJ2-7; perhaps TRBD1 as D (6 bases). The CDR3 consists of 14 residues. Germline V gene lookup returns CDR1 SGHVS and CDR2 FQNEAQ. V shed 10 bases and J shed 5 bases, with 21 bases lying between them. The CDR3 loop reads CAISTGMGRDEQYF. In nucleotides, the CDR3 is TGTGCCATCTCGACAGGCATGGGTCGTGACGAGCAGTACTTC.

This clone was counted only a few times. The chain is built from TRBV19 and TRBJ1-2, with unresolved D. Germline assignment: CDR1 LNHDA and CDR2 SQIVND (reference sequence). CDR3 length: 11 amino acids. Trimming shortened V by 9 bases and J by 5 bases, and 10 bases separated the two germline ends. The CDR3 is CASLLTYGYTF. DNA for the CDR3: TGTGCCAGCTTACTAACTTATGGCTACACCTTC.

This sequence joins TRBV19 and TRBJ1-5; the D gene is possibly TRBD1 (5 bases). Germline V gene sequence: CDR1 LNHDA, CDR2 SQIVND (reference sequence). The ends were cut back, 6 bases at V and 6 bases at J, with 15 bases in the middle. The CDR3 runs 14 residues. CDR3 DNA sequence: TGTGCCAGTAGCTGGCAGGGTTCGATTCAGCCCCAGCATTTT. Its protein product is CASSWQGSIQPQHF.

The rearrangement links TRBV6-5 to TRBJ2-3; TRBD2 aligns across 8 bases. V gave up 2 bases and J gave up 4 bases; unmatched junction bases: 8. Germline CDR1 is MNHEY and CDR2 is SVGAGI. This CDR3 spans 16 amino acids. The CDR3 DNA reads as TGTGCCAGCAGTTACATGGACGGGGGGGCGCCAGATACGCAGTATTTT. It is translated as CASSYMDGGAPDTQYF.

The V call is TRBV4-1, the J call TRBJ1-5; D gene uncertain. Trimming shortened V by 6 bases and J by 6 bases, and 18 bases separated the two germline ends. Germline V gene lookup returns CDR1 MGHRA and CDR2 YSYEKL. This CDR3 is built from 15 residues. The DNA of the CDR3 is TGCGCCAGCAGACGTTCGCAGGTCGAGGGTCAGCCCCAGCATTTT. It translates to CASRRSQVEGQPQHF.

The rearrangement links TRBV9 to TRBJ1-4; D may be TRBD1 (5 bases). This CDR3 spans 11 amino acids. CDR1 and CDR2 from the germline V gene are SGDLS and YYNGEE. V shed 4 bases and J shed 15 bases, with 13 bases lying between them. As DNA, the CDR3 is TGTGCCAGCAGCCCCGGGGGGGAAATGTTTTTT. As protein: CASSPGGEMFF.

V gene TRBV4-1 combines with J gene TRBJ2-7; 12 bases map to TRBD1. The germline V gene encodes CDR1 MGHRA and CDR2 YSYEKL. J was trimmed by 2 bases and V by 5 bases; bases with no gene match: 4. CDR3 length equals 15 residues. This chain's CDR3 is CASSLGQGATYEQYF. CDR3 in DNA: TGCGCCAGCAGCTTGGGACAGGGGGCCACCTACGAGCAGTACTTC.

The chain couples TRBV10-1 to TRBJ1-5; no clear D. Germline V gene lookup returns CDR1 WNHNN and CDR2 SYGVQD (reference sequence). The V end was cut by 0 bases, the J end by 7 bases, with 4 bases between. This CDR3 has 12 amino acids. The CDR3 spells CASSESSQPQHF. CDR3 DNA: TGCGCCAGCAGTGAGTCAAGCCAGCCCCAGCATTTT.

This chain links TRBV5-1 with TRBJ2-7; possible D gene TRBD2, 6 bases. The CDR3 is 15 residues long. The V gene lost 1 base and the J gene lost 3 bases, with 14 bases spanning the gap. The V gene's germline CDR1 is SGHRS and CDR2 YFSETQ. For the CDR3, the DNA is TGCGCCAGCAGCTTGCTTACGGGGGACTTCTACGAGCAGTACTTC. It translates to CASSLLTGDFYEQYF.

The CDR3 spells CASSPPYTDTQYF. The CDR3 nucleotides are TGTGCCAGCAGCCCCCCCTACACAGATACGCAGTATTTT. The rearrangement links TRBV9 to TRBJ2-3; D ambiguous. V lost 4 bases to trimming and J lost 2 bases, with 8 bases between them. Per germline, CDR1 SGDLS and CDR2 YYNGEE. The CDR3 sequence is 13 residues long.